This T cell receptor beta chain was captured by sequencing in a study of sequential checkpoint blockade in melanoma. Study-wide background: TCRβ was sequenced from DNA of 90 or so pretreatment tumors. Twenty-two patients had matched tumor biopsies before treatment and at week 13 after nivolumab or ipilimumab alone. Study results and caveats: Clinical benefit was about 30 times likelier when tumor T-cell fraction and clonality increased. Response in arm A was associated with pretreatment TIL clonality.

V was pared by 1 base and J by 4 bases, with 18 bases of the junction left unmatched. Germline V gene lookup returns CDR1 SGHNT and CDR2 YENEEA. There are 19 residues in the CDR3. Treatment of the sample: randomized to nivolumab then ipilimumab (arm A) or the reverse (arm B). Points on this clone: No antigen is known for it.

The protocol was immunoSEQ multiplex PCR, while the TCRdb copy is restricted to in-frame clones and leaves out a portion. Of around 4,500 clones detected, approximately 24% appear once; the ten largest clones hold less than 40%. This rearrangement joins TRBV11-3 to TRBJ1-2, with 7 bases fitting TRBD1. This TCR came from a human donor with melanoma. The sequencing used tumor tissue (inferred from file names), collected from a patient given nivolumab and ipilimumab in sequence. In DNA form, the CDR3 reads TGTGCCAGCAGCTTAGGCCCAGGGGGTTCTATCTCGACTGCCTATGGCTACACCTTC. This codes for CASSLGPGGSISTAYGYTF.